One sample yielded the 16 T cell receptor beta chains listed below, sequenced in a study of blood T cell repertoires in COVID-19. TCRdb keeps only in-frame clones here, not all; method: immunoSEQ multiplex PCR. The sample carries some 300,000 clones, 85% to 90% recorded once. Material for sequencing was peripheral blood. The receptors were sampled from a woman aged 50 to 60 with COVID-19, enrolled during active disease.

V gene TRBV14 combines with J gene TRBJ2-6; the match to TRBD1 covers 9 bases. Germline V gene sequence: CDR1 SGHDN, CDR2 FVKESK. This CDR3 has 18 residues. J lost 1 base, V lost 4 bases, and 8 bases had no gene match. For the CDR3, the DNA is TGTGCCAGCAGCCCCCGACAGGGGGTTGGTTCTGGGGCCAACGTCCTGACTTTC. Translated: CASSPRQGVGSGANVLTF.

This sequence joins TRBV20-1 and TRBJ2-7; TRBD1 matches at 12 bases. The CDR3 is 17 residues long. Germline CDR1 DFQATT, CDR2 SNEGSKA (reference sequence). V lost 3 bases, J lost 3 bases, and 12 bases stayed unmatched. CDR3 in DNA: TGCAGTGCTAGTCAATCGGGGACAGGGGGCAATATCTACGAGCAGTACTTC. This sequence encodes CSASQSGTGGNIYEQYF.

The chain joins TRBV13 to TRBJ2-2, with 10 bases that match TRBD2. Germline V lookup: CDR1 PRHDT, CDR2 FYEKMQ (reference sequence). Trimming removed 6 bases from V and 1 base from J; junction bases left unmatched: 5. The CDR3 is 16 residues long. In DNA form, the CDR3 reads TGTGCCAGCAGTTCCCGGACTAGCGGGAACACCGGGGAGCTGTTTTTT. This sequence encodes CASSSRTSGNTGELFF.

The chain employs TRBV27 and TRBJ2-1; 8 bases are a match to TRBD1. CDR1 is MNHEY, CDR2 SMNVEV, per germline (reference sequence). CDR3 size: 15 residues. The V gene end was trimmed by 6 bases and the J gene end by 9 bases; junction bases not matched to a gene: 13. The DNA of the CDR3 is TGTGCCAGCAGAGTCCCCGGGACAGGAGGAGGTGAGCAGTTCTTC. It yields the protein CASRVPGTGGGEQFF.

The chain employs TRBV9 and TRBJ2-5; the D gene is possibly TRBD1 (6 bases). The CDR3 extends over 15 amino acids. Trimming left V 4 bases short and J 4 bases short, with 17 bases between. CDR1 and CDR2 (germline): SGDLS, YYNGEE. In DNA form, the CDR3 reads TGTGCCAGCAGCCCAGGGGTGGCCAAAGTAGAGACCCAGTACTTC. Amino acid sequence: CASSPGVAKVETQYF.

This clone has a single count. V usage is TRBV28 and J usage is TRBJ2-7; perhaps TRBD2 as D (5 bases). CDR1 is MDHEN, CDR2 SYDVKM, per germline. V lost 6 bases and J lost 7, with 16 bases in between. This CDR3 has 13 amino acids. The CDR3 here is CASRAGNTREQYF. In nucleotides, the CDR3 is TGTGCCAGCAGGGCCGGGAACACGCGAGAGCAGTACTTC.

The rearrangement uses TRBV5-4 and TRBJ2-5; TRBD1 matches at 10 bases. The germline gives CDR1 SGHNT, CDR2 YYREEE (reference sequence). The CDR3 covers 16 residues. V shed 5 bases, J shed 4 bases, and the junction held 11 bases outside the gene matches. The CDR3 DNA is TGTGCCAGCAGTTCCGGGACAGGGGATTCCGGAGAGACCCAGTACTTC. This translates into CASSSGTGDSGETQYF.

The rearrangement joins TRBV19 to TRBJ1-5; 8 bases agree with TRBD1. This CDR3 is 16 amino acids long. J lost 3 bases, V lost 7 bases, and 11 bases had no gene match. Germline lookup yields CDR1 LNHDA and CDR2 SQIVND (reference sequence). CDR3 amino acids: CASKETGQAYNQPQHF. In DNA form, the CDR3 reads TGTGCCAGTAAAGAGACGGGACAGGCTTACAATCAGCCCCAGCATTTT.

V usage is TRBV6-5 and J usage is TRBJ2-1, with TRBD2 as a possible D gene (6 bases). The ends were cut back, 8 bases at V and 1 base at J, with 12 bases in the middle. This CDR3 spans 14 amino acids. Per germline, CDR1 MNHEY and CDR2 SVGAGI. The DNA of the CDR3 is TGTGCCAGCGCCCTTAGCGGTTCCTACAATGAGCAGTTCTTC. This encodes CASALSGSYNEQFF.

V is TRBV14 and J is TRBJ2-1; D unresolved. The CDR3 is made up of 18 amino acids. Germline lookup yields CDR1 SGHDN and CDR2 FVKESK. V was cut by 0 bases and J by 0 bases, with 15 bases left in between. The CDR3 reads CASSQDLPLYSSYNEQFF. CDR3 bases: TGTGCCAGCAGCCAAGATCTACCCCTTTATAGCTCCTACAATGAGCAGTTCTTC.

This rearrangement joins TRBV5-1 to TRBJ1-3; 8 bases match TRBD1. Germline lookup yields CDR1 SGHRS and CDR2 YFSETQ. V dropped 4 bases and J dropped 3; count of bases not matched to a gene: 3. The CDR3 runs to 14 residues. The CDR3 here is CASSTGGSGNTIYF. CDR3 sequence (DNA): TGCGCCAGCAGCACAGGGGGTAGTGGAAACACCATATATTTT.

The chain links TRBV5-6 to TRBJ2-2; a weak D match, TRBD2 (5 bases). The CDR3 consists of 14 residues. V lost 4 bases and J 4 bases, leaving 11 bases between the germline ends. Germline V gene data show CDR1 as SGHDT and CDR2 as YYEEEE. The CDR3 is CASSTGRATGELFF. The CDR3 DNA follows: TGTGCCAGCAGCACCGGGCGGGCCACCGGGGAGCTGTTTTTT.

The count of this clone is one. The rearrangement joins TRBV2 to TRBJ2-2, with 8 nucleotides matching TRBD1. The CDR3 is 15 amino acids. The V gene end was trimmed by 4 bases and the J gene end by 7 bases; junction bases not matched to a gene: 8. From germline, CDR1 is SNHLY and CDR2 FYNNEI. CDR3 in DNA: TGTGCCAGCAGTGTTCTGGCAGGGGGCGGCGGGGAGCTGTTTTTT. Its translation: CASSVLAGGGGELFF.

CDR3 residues: CASSEKGLAGRDTQYF. Here the CDR3 DNA reads TGTGCCAGCAGTGAAAAGGGACTAGCAGGGCGGGATACGCAGTATTTT. The genes are TRBV6-1 and TRBJ2-3, with 9 positions matching TRBD2. The CDR3 length is 16 residues. The V and J ends lost 2 bases and 6 bases, in that order; junction bases with no gene match: 9. Germline CDR1 reads MNHNS; CDR2 reads SASEGT.

This chain uses TRBV2 with TRBJ1-1; D ambiguous. The germline V and J ends were trimmed by 7 bases and 4 bases, with 10 bases remaining between them. This CDR3 contains 12 residues. Germline V lookup: CDR1 SNHLY, CDR2 FYNNEI. The chain's CDR3 is CASKRTGTEAFF. The CDR3 DNA reads TGTGCCAGCAAGCGGACGGGCACTGAAGCTTTCTTT.

This clone appeared once. The CDR3, as DNA: TGCGCCAGCAGCCGGCGAGGGGAGGACACTGAAGCTTTCTTT. This translates into CASSRRGEDTEAFF. This chain connects TRBV5-1 to TRBJ1-1, with D possibly being TRBD1 (5 bases). Germline V lookup: CDR1 SGHRS, CDR2 YFSETQ. Trimming pared 4 bases from V and 3 bases from J, leaving 13 bases between. The CDR3 is made up of 14 amino acids.